This TCR beta chain was recovered during a study of patients and donors after allogeneic stem cell transplantation. V was pared by 1 base and J by 4 bases, with 11 bases between. The CDR3 contains 14 residues. In germline, CDR1 is SGHKS, CDR2 YYEKEE (reference sequence). TCRdb called the RT-PCR reads again in MiXCR, with one record for every CDR3 protein. The repertoire holds approximately 38,000 distinct CDR3 sequences, about 30% seen once, with 72% in the top ten. In this sample, this clonotype turned up many times. This receptor was obtained from a human donor who was either an allogeneic HSCT recipient or a stem cell or donor lymphocyte infusion donor (not recorded which). It is not recorded whose cells these are; they may come from a transplant donor. Sequences were obtained from blood, either unsorted or a sorted T cell fraction (not recorded which). The chain employs TRBV5-5 and TRBJ1-2; no reliable D call. CDR3 amino acids: CASSLTGSGYGYTF. In nucleotides, the CDR3 is TGTGCCAGCAGCTTGACGGGGAGCGGCTATGGCTACACCTTC. The variable domain in full, completed from reference TRBV5-5 and TRBJ1-2, reads DAGVTQSPTHLIKTRGQQVTLRCSPISGHKSVSWYQQVLGQGPQFIFQYYEKEERGRGNFPDRFSARQFPNYSSELNVNALLLGDSALYLCASSLTGSGYGYTFGSGTRLTVV.